The rows below give T cell receptor beta chains drawn from one sample of a study of neurological immune-mediated disorders. TCRdb ran MiXCR on the 5' RACE reads and lists one entry per CDR3 protein. The repertoire consists of under 50,000 distinct CDR3 sequences, with 9.5% to 13% occurring once and the leading ten covering around 4%. Input material: CD4+ T cells from blood. These receptors came from a woman aged 25 to 39 with HTLV-1-associated myelopathy (HAM/TSP). Both conserved end residues are part of each CDR3. A D gene is named only where the DNA matches it firmly. Size values are once, few and many counts, or a class for expanded clones, and some rows have none.

v_call	j_call	d_call	cdr3_length	clone_size	cdr3_nt	cdr3_aa
TRBV25-1	TRBJ2-3	NA	14	many	TGTGCCAGCAGTGACAGGGGTCGCACAGATACGCAGTATTTT	CASSDRGRTDTQYF
TRBV12-3/TRBV12-4	TRBJ2-7	NA	14	many	TGTGCCAGCAGTTTTGGCGGACTCTCCTACGAGCAGTACTTC	CASSFGGLSYEQYF
TRBV7-6	TRBJ1-1	NA	15	few	TGTGCCAGCAGCTTGGGACCGAACATGAACACTGAAGCTTTCTTT	CASSLGPNMNTEAFF
TRBV6-1	TRBJ2-1	TRBD2	15	many	TGTGCCAGCAGTGAACCCGGGACTAGCGGAAATGAGCAGTTCTTC	CASSEPGTSGNEQFF
TRBV14	TRBJ2-1	TRBD2	15	many	TGTGCCAGCAGCCAAGGGCGGGGGGGAAACAATGAGCAGTTCTTC	CASSQGRGGNNEQFF
TRBV20-1	TRBJ2-3	TRBD2	14	many	TGCAGTGCCGAAGGACTAGCGGGAGCAGATACGCAGTATTTT	CSAEGLAGADTQYF
TRBV6-5	TRBJ2-2	NA	14	few	TGTGCCAGCAGTAACTTAGGGGGAGTCGGGGAGCTGTTTTTT	CASSNLGGVGELFF
TRBV9	TRBJ1-2	NA	13	many	TGTGCCAGCAGCGTAGCAGGGACCTATGGCTACACCTTC	CASSVAGTYGYTF
TRBV10-3	TRBJ1-2	NA	14	many	TGTGCCATCAGTTCCGGGACAAACAACTATGGCTACACCTTC	CAISSGTNNYGYTF
TRBV2	TRBJ1-1	TRBD1	14	many	TGTGCCAGCAGTGAACAGGGGGTGAACACTGAAGCTTTCTTT	CASSEQGVNTEAFF
TRBV10-3	TRBJ1-2	NA	16	many	TGTGCCATCAGTGTTAATTTTTTGTTGTCCAACTATGGCTACACCTTC	CAISVNFLLSNYGYTF
TRBV18	TRBJ1-5	NA	12	many	TGTGCCAGCTCAGATGGCAATCAGCCCCAGCATTTT	CASSDGNQPQHF
TRBV20-1	TRBJ2-1	NA	14	many	TGCAGTGCTGTGGGTAGGGGACTTTACAATGAGCAGTTCTTC	CSAVGRGLYNEQFF
TRBV12-3/TRBV12-4	TRBJ1-6	NA	14	many	TGTGCCAGCAGAGGGGGGACCCATAATTCACCCCTCCACTTT	CASRGGTHNSPLHF
TRBV14	TRBJ1-1	TRBD1	13	many	TGTGCCAGCAGCCCGGGACAGGGTGAAGCTGCTTTCTTT	CASSPGQGEAAFF
TRBV6-1	TRBJ2-7	NA	16	many	TGTGCCAGCAGTGAAGCCTGGGGGCAGAGAACCTACGAGCAGTACTTC	CASSEAWGQRTYEQYF
TRBV20-1	TRBJ1-6	NA	12	many	TGCAGTGCTAGGGGGGAGGATTCACCCCTCCACTTT	CSARGEDSPLHF
TRBV10-3	TRBJ1-5	NA	15	many	TGTGCCATCAGTGCGGGAGGCGATAGCAATCAGCCCCAGCATTTT	CAISAGGDSNQPQHF
TRBV2	TRBJ1-5	TRBD1	15	NA	TGTGCCAGCAGTGCTACAGGGGTGAGCAATCAGCCCCAGCATTTT	CASSATGVSNQPQHF
TRBV14	TRBJ2-2	NA	15	medium-sized	TGTGCCAGCAGTCAATCGGGGGCCCGGAGCGGGGAGCTGTTTTTT	CASSQSGARSGELFF
TRBV24-1	TRBJ1-2	TRBD1	14	many	TGTGCCACCAGTGATTTATCCGGGACAGCGGGCTCCCACTTC	CATSDLSGTAGSHF
TRBV6-5	TRBJ2-6	NA	18	many	TGTGCCAGCAGTTACAGCATTACAGGGAGGTCTGGGGCCAACGTCCTGACTTTC	CASSYSITGRSGANVLTF
TRBV6-1	TRBJ2-7	NA	13	many	TGTGCCAGCAGACAGGAGAGCTCCTACGAGCAGTACTTC	CASRQESSYEQYF
TRBV29-1	TRBJ2-2	NA	12	once	TGCAGCGTTGAGCTGAACACCGGGGAGCTGTTTTTT	CSVELNTGELFF
TRBV20-1	TRBJ2-3	NA	14	many	TGCAGTGCTAGAGTAATTTCGGATTATAATACGCAGTATTTT	CSARVISDYNTQYF
TRBV5-1	TRBJ1-1	TRBD1	16	many	TGCGCCAGCAGCTCCGGGACAGGAACATGGAACACTGAAGCTTTCTTT	CASSSGTGTWNTEAFF
TRBV5-1	TRBJ2-7	NA	16	many	TGCGCCAGCAGCTCAGACCCTTCGTTAAGCTCCTACGAGCAGTACTTC	CASSSDPSLSSYEQYF
TRBV12-3/TRBV12-4	TRBJ2-4	TRBD1	17	many	TGTGCCAGCAGTTTAGGGGGACAGGGGGCAGCCAAAAACATTCAGTACTTC	CASSLGGQGAAKNIQYF
TRBV9	TRBJ1-1	NA	15	NA	TGTGCCAGCAGCCCTCGGTTGGGTACGAACACTGAAGCTTTCTTT	CASSPRLGTNTEAFF
TRBV20-1	TRBJ1-4	TRBD1	15	many	TGCAGTGCTAGACCAGAACAGGGGAACCGCGAAAAACTGTTTTTT	CSARPEQGNREKLFF
TRBV3-1	TRBJ2-3	NA	15	many	TGTGCCAGCAGCCAAGATTTCTGGGGGGGCGATACGCAGTATTTT	CASSQDFWGGDTQYF
TRBV5-1	TRBJ2-3	TRBD1	18	NA	TGCGCCAGCAGTGCTCGATATCGACAGGGGTCCCCCACAGATACGCAGTATTTT	CASSARYRQGSPTDTQYF
TRBV5-1	TRBJ1-1	NA	15	many	TGCGCCAGCAGCTTGGGTGGAGGTTCGAACACTGAAGCTTTCTTT	CASSLGGGSNTEAFF
TRBV5-1	TRBJ2-7	TRBD2	14	many	TGCGCCAGTCAACGGGGGGGCAATCAAGACGAGCAGTACTTC	CASQRGGNQDEQYF